This TCR beta chain was identified in a study of T cell responses to AZD1222 COVID-19 vaccine. Study-wide results and limits: Repertoires were obtained solely post-peak T cell response. AZD1222 recipients seropositive at baseline numbered only five or six. Donors were largely white British and mainly female; clonal diversity was possibly underestimated.

As for this clone: As yet, its antigen is unknown.

The CDR3 spans 12 residues. Trimming removed 4 bases at V and 8 bases at J, with 11 bases between. Germline CDR1 LGHDT, CDR2 YNNKEL (reference sequence). Assay used: immunoSEQ multiplex PCR; TCRdb lists only in-frame clones, some missing. Of around 100,000 clones listed, 85% are singletons. The sequenced sample was peripheral blood, obtained 28 days after the second AZD1222 dose. The sequence was collected from an adult who received the AZD1222 COVID-19 vaccine. The J gene is TRBJ1-2, the V gene TRBV3-1 (or the pseudogene TRBV3-2), with D possibly matching TRBD1 (5 bases). In DNA form, the CDR3 reads TGTGCCAGCAGCCGGGACCCCGCGGGCTACACCTTC. This gives the protein CASSRDPAGYTF.